This TCR beta chain originates from a study of CD8 T cells in Susac syndrome. With respect to this clonotype: The antigen is undetermined.

TEMRA cells were FACS-enriched, and CD8+ and CD4+ T cells were isolated negatively. Regarding the study as a whole: The study acknowledged a relatively small number of individuals in its TCR sequencing and HLA analysis.

An amount of RNA that ranged from roughly 0.5 to 1 ug was reverse transcribed with random hexamers. Amplification of TCR beta CDR3 was carried out by immunoSEQ multiplex PCR, which covered 54 Vbeta and 13 Jbeta segments. Using its own MiXCR run on the immunoSEQ multiplex PCR reads, TCRdb lists one record per CDR3 protein. Seen here are 100,000 to 150,000 distinct CDR3 sequences, 80% to 85% observed once, and the top ten hold roughly 0.5%. The clonotype originates from a human donor with multiple sclerosis. Material for sequencing was CD8+ T cells from PBMCs.

CDR3: CASSYSRARDRETQYF. As DNA, the CDR3 is TGTGCCAGCAGTTACTCGCGGGCACGAGATAGAGAGACCCAGTACTTC. V usage is TRBV6-2 or TRBV6-3 and J usage is TRBJ2-5; D may be TRBD2 (5 bases). Trimming stripped 0 bases from V and 4 bases from J, with 15 bases between. Germline CDR1 MNHEY, CDR2 SVGEGT. The CDR3 covers 16 residues.